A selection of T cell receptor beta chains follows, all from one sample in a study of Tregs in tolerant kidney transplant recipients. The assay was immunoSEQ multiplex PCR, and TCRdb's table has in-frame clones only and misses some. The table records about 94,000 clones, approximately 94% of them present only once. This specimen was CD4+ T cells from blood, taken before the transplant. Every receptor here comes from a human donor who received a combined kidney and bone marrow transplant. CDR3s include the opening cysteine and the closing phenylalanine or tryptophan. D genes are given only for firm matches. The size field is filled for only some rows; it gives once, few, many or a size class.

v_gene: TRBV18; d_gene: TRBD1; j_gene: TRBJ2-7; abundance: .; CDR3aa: CASSLTGGQGIYEQYF; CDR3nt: TGTGCCAGCTCCCTAACAGGTGGACAGGGGATTTACGAGCAGTACTTC
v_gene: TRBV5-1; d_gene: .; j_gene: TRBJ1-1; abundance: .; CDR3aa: CASSLSGMTEAFF; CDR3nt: TGCGCCAGCAGCCTAAGCGGAATGACTGAAGCTTTCTTT
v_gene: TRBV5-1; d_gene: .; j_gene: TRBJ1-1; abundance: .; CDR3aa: CASSKRGTTEAFF; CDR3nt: TGCGCCAGCAGTAAAAGGGGGACGACTGAAGCTTTCTTT
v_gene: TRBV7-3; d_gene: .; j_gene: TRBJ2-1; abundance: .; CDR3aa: CASRRTGSPYNEQFF; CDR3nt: TGTGCCAGCAGGCGTACAGGGTCCCCCTACAATGAGCAGTTCTTC
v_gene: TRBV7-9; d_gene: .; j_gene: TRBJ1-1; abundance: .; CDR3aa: CASSLDAIMNTEAFF; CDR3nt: TGTGCCAGCAGCTTAGATGCGATCATGAACACTGAAGCTTTCTTT
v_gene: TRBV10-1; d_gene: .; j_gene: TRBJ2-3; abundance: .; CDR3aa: CASSESGHPSTDTQYF; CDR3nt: TGCGCCAGCAGTGAGTCAGGACACCCTAGCACAGATACGCAGTATTTT
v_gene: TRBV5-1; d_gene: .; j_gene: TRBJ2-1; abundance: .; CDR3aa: CASSFGVGGNNEQFF; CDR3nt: TGCGCCAGCAGCTTCGGGGTGGGGGGAAACAATGAGCAGTTCTTC
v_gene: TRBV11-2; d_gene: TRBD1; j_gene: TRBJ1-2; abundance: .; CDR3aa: CASSPWTGKRANYGYTF; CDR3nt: TGTGCCAGCAGCCCCTGGACAGGGAAGAGGGCCAACTATGGCTACACCTTC
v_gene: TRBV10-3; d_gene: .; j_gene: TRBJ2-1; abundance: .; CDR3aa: CAISEVENEQFF; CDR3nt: TGTGCCATCAGTGAGGTAGAGAATGAGCAGTTCTTC
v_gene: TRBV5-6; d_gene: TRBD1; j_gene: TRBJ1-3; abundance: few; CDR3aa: CASKRQGQGNTIYF; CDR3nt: TGTGCCAGCAAACGACAGGGGCAAGGAAACACCATATATTTT
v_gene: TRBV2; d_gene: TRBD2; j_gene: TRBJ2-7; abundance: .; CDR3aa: CASRSGASGTFEQYF; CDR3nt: TGTGCCAGCAGGAGCGGCGCTAGCGGGACATTCGAGCAGTACTTC